Listed below are T cell receptor beta chains from one sample, sequenced in a study of shared clonotypes between healthy human individuals. The repertoire was sequenced with immunoSEQ multiplex PCR; TCRdb's copy has only in-frame clones and lacks some. The sample lists some 2,100,000 clones, 90% to 95% occurring once. Sequencing used naive CD8+ T cells from PBMCs. Source of these receptors: a young man in good health. Some clones in this sample may be carry-over from other donors' samples. The CDR3 runs from the conserved cysteine through the conserved F or W. Clone size appears in some rows only: once, few, many, or a class for an expanded clone.

>TRBV19|-
CASSIEGSSYEQYF
>TRBV28|-
CASTPRSIGKGPHEQYF
>TRBV28|-
CASSPTTGGTEAFF
>TRBV7-9|few
CASSSRGGFEDTQYF
>TRBV18|-
CASSPDGTYFGSNQPQHF
>TRBV29-1|-
CSLGLAGNYNEQFF
>TRBV27|-
CASSLSWEGPASWENEKLFF
>TRBV28|-
CASTPGLAGGNYMNEQFF
>TRBV27|-
CASSLGGGPLFF
>TRBV30|-
CAWSSDREANYGYTF
>TRBV6-6|-
CASSGGGTEAFF
>TRBV6-1|-
CASSGRTSGRTDTQYF
>TRBV29-1|-
CSARGGSGELFF
>TRBV27|-
CASSTTGGGYGYTF
>TRBV9|few
CASSVGTSGSFDEQFF
>TRBV28|-
CASSFGTRGSNEQFF
>TRBV28|-
CASSSTWGDQPQHF
>TRBV6-5|-
CASSPGSYTDTQYF
>TRBV5-4|-
CASSLGARLGYNEQFF
>TRBV11-2|-
CASSSITGELFF
>TRBV28|-
CASSLLRDSYSPLHF
>TRBV25-1|-
CASNQAGELFF
>TRBV27|-
CASSAGVSYEQYF
>TRBV4-1|-
CASSPIWGALGEQYF
>TRBV7-9|-
CASSLAGGIGTNEKLFF
>TRBV6-1|-
CASSGVQRGIRYGYTF
>TRBV28|-
CASSLPPWADFNQPQHF
>TRBV5-6|-
CASMGGARGYTF
>TRBV29-1|-
CSVQHNTGELFF
>TRBV12-5|-
CASGLADPDVQETQYF
>TRBV4-1|-
CASSQDSWVREETQYF
>TRBV4-2|-
CASSQGFPAGDTEAFF
>TRBV27|-
CASSLPGTEAFF
>TRBV12-5|-
CASGLVDRGANEQFF
>TRBV28|-
CASSLYRVYEQYF
>TRBV28|-
CASRESGMGPTSLF
>TRBV2|-
CASFRGAGMGYNEQFF
>TRBV6-5|-
CASSSDRVNTIYF
>TRBV27|-
CASSLRASGGPAQETQYF
>TRBV6-6|-
CASSYLSGRAHEQYF
>TRBV2|-
CASSGQGAIFLSYTF
>TRBV7-9|-
CASSQRGGEYNEQFF
>TRBV30|-
CAWGGVRAEAFF
>TRBV7-8|-
CASSLGFVEQETQYF
>TRBV28|-
CASSFWQVNTEAFF
>TRBV14|-
CASSHRQTGGNEQYF
>TRBV27|-
CASSIPGIYEQYF
>TRBV2|-
CASSDRDPYGYTF
>TRBV2|-
CASRDEKLFF
>TRBV7-9|-
CASSHPGQPYEQYF
>TRBV6-1|-
CASSERGTSGRSGYF
>TRBV2|-
CASWTGRGGSPLHF
>TRBV7-9|-
CASSLAGGVEVTQYF